The T cell receptor beta chain under discussion was sequenced for a study of control samples from healthy donors and cancer patients. Generated by immunoSEQ multiplex PCR, the TCRdb table keeps only in-frame clones and is missing some. The sample consists of about 180,000 clones, about 90% of them appearing once. CDR3 length: 16 amino acids. Trimming took off 2 bases at V and 6 bases at J, with 17 bases between the two ends. The germline CDR1 and CDR2 sequences are LGHDT and YNNKEL (reference sequence). Sequences were obtained from blood. This sequence joins TRBV3-1 (or the pseudogene TRBV3-2) and TRBJ2-1, with D perhaps TRBD2 (6 bases). The sequence derives from a woman aged 45-65 years in good health. Here the CDR3 reads CASSQPTSHRGNEQFF. DNA for the CDR3: TGTGCCAGCAGCCAACCTACTAGCCACCGTGGCAATGAGCAGTTCTTC.